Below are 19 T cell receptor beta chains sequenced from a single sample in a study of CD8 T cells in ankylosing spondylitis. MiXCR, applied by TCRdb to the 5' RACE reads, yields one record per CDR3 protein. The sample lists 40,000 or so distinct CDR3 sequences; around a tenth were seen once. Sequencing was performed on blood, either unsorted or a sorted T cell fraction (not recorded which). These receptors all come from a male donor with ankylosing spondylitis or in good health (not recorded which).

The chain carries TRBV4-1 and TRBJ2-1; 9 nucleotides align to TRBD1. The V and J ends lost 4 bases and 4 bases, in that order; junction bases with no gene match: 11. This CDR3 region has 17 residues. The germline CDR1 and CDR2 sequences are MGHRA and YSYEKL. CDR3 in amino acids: CASSRSTTGGPYNEQFF. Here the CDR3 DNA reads TGCGCCAGCAGCCGCTCAACCACAGGGGGCCCTTACAATGAGCAGTTCTTC.

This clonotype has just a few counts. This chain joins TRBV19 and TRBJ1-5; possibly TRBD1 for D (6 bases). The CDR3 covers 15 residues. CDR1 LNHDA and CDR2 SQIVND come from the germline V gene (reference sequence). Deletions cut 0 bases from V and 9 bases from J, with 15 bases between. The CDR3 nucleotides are TGTGCCAGTAGTATAGATTCCCAGGGGACGGGGCCCCAGCATTTT. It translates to CASSIDSQGTGPQHF.

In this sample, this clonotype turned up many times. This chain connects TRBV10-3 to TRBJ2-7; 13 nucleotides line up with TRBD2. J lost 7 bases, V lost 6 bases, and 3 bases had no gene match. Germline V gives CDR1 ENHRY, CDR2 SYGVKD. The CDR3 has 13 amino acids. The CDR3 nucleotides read TGTGCCATCAGCGGACTAGCGGGAGCTGAGCAGTACTTC. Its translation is CAISGLAGAEQYF.

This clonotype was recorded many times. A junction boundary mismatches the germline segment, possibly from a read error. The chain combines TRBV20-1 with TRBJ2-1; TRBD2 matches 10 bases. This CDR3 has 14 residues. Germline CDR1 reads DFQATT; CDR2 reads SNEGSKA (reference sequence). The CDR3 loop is CSATPGLASNQQFF. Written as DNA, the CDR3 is TGCAGTGCAACGCCGGGACTAGCGAGCAATCAGCAGTTCTTC.

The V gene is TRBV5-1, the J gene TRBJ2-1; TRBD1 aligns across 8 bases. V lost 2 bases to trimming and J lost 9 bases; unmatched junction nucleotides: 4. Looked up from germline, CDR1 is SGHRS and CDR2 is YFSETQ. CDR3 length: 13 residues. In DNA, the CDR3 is TGCGCCAGCAGCTTAAGGACAGGGTTTGAGCAGTTCTTC. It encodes CASSLRTGFEQFF.

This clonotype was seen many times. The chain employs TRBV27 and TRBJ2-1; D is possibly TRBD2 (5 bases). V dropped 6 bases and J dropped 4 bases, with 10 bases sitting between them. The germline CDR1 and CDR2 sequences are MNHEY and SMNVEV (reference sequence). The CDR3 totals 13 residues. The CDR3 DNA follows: TGTGCCAGCAGGCAAGCGGAATACAATGAGCAGTTCTTC. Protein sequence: CASRQAEYNEQFF.

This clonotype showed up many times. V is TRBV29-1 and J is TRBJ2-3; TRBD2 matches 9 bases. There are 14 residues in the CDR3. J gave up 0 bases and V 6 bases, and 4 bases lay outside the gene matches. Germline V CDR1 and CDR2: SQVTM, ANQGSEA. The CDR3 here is CSVVTSGSTDTQYF. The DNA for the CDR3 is TGCAGCGTGGTGACTAGCGGAAGCACAGATACGCAGTATTTT.

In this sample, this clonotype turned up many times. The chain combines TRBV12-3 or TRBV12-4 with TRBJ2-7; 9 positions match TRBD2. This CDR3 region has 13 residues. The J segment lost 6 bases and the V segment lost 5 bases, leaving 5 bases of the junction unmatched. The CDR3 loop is CASSGSGGREQYF. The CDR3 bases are TGTGCCAGCAGTGGAAGCGGGGGGCGCGAGCAGTACTTC.

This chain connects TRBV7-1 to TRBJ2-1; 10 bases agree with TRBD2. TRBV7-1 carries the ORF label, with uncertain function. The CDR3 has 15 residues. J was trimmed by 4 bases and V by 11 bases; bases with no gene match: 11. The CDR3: CAARPSGSFYNEQFF. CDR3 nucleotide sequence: TGTGCCGCGCGGCCTAGCGGGAGCTTTTACAATGAGCAGTTCTTC.

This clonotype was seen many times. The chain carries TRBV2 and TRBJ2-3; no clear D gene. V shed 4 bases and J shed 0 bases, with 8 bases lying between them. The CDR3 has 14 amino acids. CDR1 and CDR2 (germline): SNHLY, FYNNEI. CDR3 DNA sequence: TGTGCCAGCAGTGCCTCGTTAAGCACAGATACGCAGTATTTT. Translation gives CASSASLSTDTQYF.

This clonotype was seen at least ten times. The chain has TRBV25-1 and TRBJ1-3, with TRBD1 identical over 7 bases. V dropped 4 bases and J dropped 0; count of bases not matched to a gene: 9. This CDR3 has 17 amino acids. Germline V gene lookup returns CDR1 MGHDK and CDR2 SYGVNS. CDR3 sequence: CASSAYRGPSSGNTIYF. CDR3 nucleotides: TGTGCCAGCAGTGCCTACAGGGGACCTTCCTCTGGAAACACCATATATTTT.

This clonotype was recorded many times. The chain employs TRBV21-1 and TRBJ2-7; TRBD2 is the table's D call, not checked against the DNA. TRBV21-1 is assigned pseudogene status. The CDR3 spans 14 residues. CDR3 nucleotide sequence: TGTGCCAGCATCGGACTAGCGGAAGTCTACGAGCAGTACTTC. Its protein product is CASIGLAEVYEQYF.

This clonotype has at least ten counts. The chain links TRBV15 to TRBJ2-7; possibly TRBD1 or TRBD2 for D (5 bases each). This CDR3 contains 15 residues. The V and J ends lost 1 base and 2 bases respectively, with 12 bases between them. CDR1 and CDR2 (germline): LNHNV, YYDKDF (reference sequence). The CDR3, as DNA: TGTGCCACCAGCAGAGTAGAGGGGCAGGCCTACGAGCAGTACTTC. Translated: CATSRVEGQAYEQYF.

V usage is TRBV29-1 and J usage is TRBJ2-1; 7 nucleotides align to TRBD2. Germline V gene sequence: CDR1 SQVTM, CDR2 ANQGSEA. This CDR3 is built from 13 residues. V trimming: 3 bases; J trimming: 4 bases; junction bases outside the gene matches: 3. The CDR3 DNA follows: TGCAGCGTTGATGGCGGGGGATACAATGAGCAGTTCTTC. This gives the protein CSVDGGGYNEQFF.

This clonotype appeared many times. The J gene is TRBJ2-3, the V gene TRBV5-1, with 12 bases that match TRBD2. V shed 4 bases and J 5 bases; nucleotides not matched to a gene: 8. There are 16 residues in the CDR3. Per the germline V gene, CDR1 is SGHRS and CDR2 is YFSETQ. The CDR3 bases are TGCGCCAGCAGCATCGGACTAGCGGGACGGAAAGATACGCAGTATTTT. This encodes CASSIGLAGRKDTQYF.

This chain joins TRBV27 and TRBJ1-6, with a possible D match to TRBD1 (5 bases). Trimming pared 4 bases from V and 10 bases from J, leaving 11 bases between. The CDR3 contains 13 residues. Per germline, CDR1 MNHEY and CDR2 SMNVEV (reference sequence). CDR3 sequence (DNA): TGTGCCAGCAGTTCTGGGGGACGATCACCCCTCCACTTT. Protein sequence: CASSSGGRSPLHF.

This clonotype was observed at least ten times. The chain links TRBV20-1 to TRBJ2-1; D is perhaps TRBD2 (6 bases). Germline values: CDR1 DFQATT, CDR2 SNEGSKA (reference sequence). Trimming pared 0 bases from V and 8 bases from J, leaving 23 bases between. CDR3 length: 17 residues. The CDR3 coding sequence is TGCAGTGCTAGAGATCCAGTTACGGGCAGAGGAGGGCATGAGCAGTTCTTC. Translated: CSARDPVTGRGGHEQFF.

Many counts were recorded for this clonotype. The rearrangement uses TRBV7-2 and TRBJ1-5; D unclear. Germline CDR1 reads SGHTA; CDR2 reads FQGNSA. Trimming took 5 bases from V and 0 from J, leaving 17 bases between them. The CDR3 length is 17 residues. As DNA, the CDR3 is TGTGCCAGCAGCCCAGCGGGTGTGGGCCTTAGCAATCAGCCCCAGCATTTT. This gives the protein CASSPAGVGLSNQPQHF.

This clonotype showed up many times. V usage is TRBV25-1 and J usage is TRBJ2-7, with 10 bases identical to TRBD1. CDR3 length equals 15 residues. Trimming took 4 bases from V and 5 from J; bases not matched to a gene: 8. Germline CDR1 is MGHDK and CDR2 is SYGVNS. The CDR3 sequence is CASSAYAGTGDEQYF. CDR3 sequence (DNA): TGTGCCAGCAGTGCTTATGCCGGGACAGGGGACGAGCAGTACTTC.